This T cell receptor beta chain emerged from a study of T cell responses to AZD1222 COVID-19 vaccine (dated by TCRdb to about 2021). The study in broad terms: A total of 240 or so trial participants underwent TCR sequencing, of whom about 210 had received two doses of AZD1222 and about 25 had received two doses of the MenACWY control vaccine. Trial participants were enrolled into age subgroups of 18-55, 56-69 and 70-plus years, which contained about 160, 30 and 59 TCR-sequenced participants, respectively.

The CDR3 runs 16 amino acids, cysteine and phenylalanine included. Here the CDR3 DNA is all that survives: 48 bases in frame from base 1. The germline V gene provides CDR1 SNHLY and CDR2 FYNNEI. The junction shows trimming of 3 bases on V and 0 bases on J, plus 12 bases between the germline ends. The CDR3 regions of human TCRbeta chains were subjected to immunosequencing. Per the source publication's procedure: Repertoire TCRs were matched against a reference library of SARS-CoV-2-specific TCRs generated with the MIRA antigen-specificity platform. Breadth was defined as the fraction of unique TCRs that were SARS-CoV-2-associated. Depth was defined as the fraction of total T cells that were SARS-CoV-2-associated. Each spike-specific TCR was assigned to its reactive spike region and to a CD4 or CD8 class using the MIRA data. Log10-transformed breadth and depth values were compared by one-way ANOVA with Sidak's multiple comparisons tests. TCRdb re-hosts the immuneACCESS table, in-frame sequences only. Its copies lack some clones; in the studies checked, an unresolved V gene accounts for under half of them, and the cause for the rest is not known. Clone size and the V and J calls come from that table; the DNA yielded D and trimming. A total of about 170,000 clones appear in this sample, around 90% of them only once. Clones ranked in the top ten supply over 1% of the sample.

The paper's findings and limits, for the study overall: Spike-specific TCR breadth and depth rose significantly after two AZD1222 doses compared with day 0 and with MenACWY recipients. CD4 TCRs associated with the vaccine covered the entire spike protein, and the dominant responses were in regions 160-218 and 743-854. Nearly half of unique spike-specific TCRs reportedly recognized epitopes outside regions mutated in the B.1.351 and B.1.1.7 variants. Most participants were white British and females outnumbered males, and the authors suggested that clonal diversity may have been underestimated. Because no day 14 peak-response samples were available, the repertoires could be characterized only after the peak T cell response. Conclusions about previously exposed vaccinees are limited, since just five or six AZD1222 recipients were seropositive for SARS-CoV-2 at baseline. The 56-69-year group was small, and its depth increase did not reach significance, likely because of low power.

A remark on this clone: The antigen it binds to is not known. No base quality information exists; no much larger clone differs at one position. The same CDR3 is also encoded by other DNA sequences in this sample.

The intended sense of this specimen's time point label: about 28 days (+/-7) after the second vaccine dose. Because spike-specific TCR depth and breadth did not differ between the two schedules, AZD1222 recipients who got a second dose at roughly 4 weeks were pooled with those who got a second dose at roughly 12 weeks. Vaccinee samples were obtained from the UK trials COV001 and COV002, which included a single-blind randomized controlled phase 2/3 trial of AZD1222 (ChAdOx1 nCoV-19) in healthy adults. For TCRbeta chain sequencing, PBMC samples from trial participants were taken at day 0 and at day 28 after the second dose.

The sample consisted of peripheral blood, taken 28 days after the second AZD1222 dose. This sequence uses TRBV2 and TRBJ1-3; the D gene is possibly TRBD1, with 6 bases matching. The sequence was collected from an adult who received the AZD1222 COVID-19 vaccine. The CDR3 region has the sequence CASSEGRGVSGNTIYF. The nucleotide sequence reads TGTGCCAGCAGTGAGGGCAGGGGAGTCTCTGGAAACACCATATATTTT.